This T cell receptor beta chain was sequenced for a study of blood T cell repertoires in COVID-19. Study background: Sample material is recorded as cDNA or gDNA derived from T cells, B-cell-depleted T cells, or PBMCs.

Assay: immunoSEQ multiplex PCR; the TCRdb copy retains only in-frame clones and omits some. Among under 550,000 clones listed, approximately 90% were seen once. This CDR3 contains 12 residues. This clonotype originated in a young man with COVID-19, enrolled during active disease. The sequenced sample consisted of peripheral blood. V is TRBV1 and J is TRBJ2-1; the table's D call TRBD2 went unverified against the DNA. TRBV1 is labeled a pseudogene. CDR3 amino acids: CTSSQGLNEQFF. The CDR3 coding sequence is TGCACCAGCAGCCAAGGTCTGAATGAGCAGTTCTTC.